This passage covers 8 T cell receptor beta chains from one sample sequenced in a study of T cells after yellow fever vaccination. In TCRdb, the 5' RACE reads were re-called with MiXCR into one record per CDR3 protein. The sample holds about 120,000 distinct CDR3 sequences, around 8.6% seen once. The sample here was CD8+ T cells sorted from PBMCs, taken 45 days after the yellow fever booster vaccination. Receptor source: a man aged 30 to 45 who received the YFV17D yellow fever vaccine.

The genes are TRBV28 and TRBJ1-2; D gene uncertain. V gave up 7 bases and J gave up 2 bases, with 11 bases separating them. This CDR3 is built from 13 residues. Germline CDR1 and CDR2: MDHEN and SYDVKM. The CDR3 protein is CASKGELNYGYTF. The CDR3 region has the DNA TGTGCCAGCAAAGGTGAATTGAACTATGGCTACACCTTC.

This clonotype was observed at least ten times. The J gene is TRBJ2-3, the V gene TRBV14; 8 bases align to TRBD2. J gave up 6 bases and V 2 bases, and 10 bases lay outside the gene matches. Germline V gene lookup returns CDR1 SGHDN and CDR2 FVKESK. The CDR3 is 16 residues long. The CDR3 region is CASSQIGLAGSDTQYF. In DNA form, the CDR3 reads TGTGCCAGCAGCCAAATCGGGCTAGCGGGTAGTGATACGCAGTATTTT.

This clonotype appeared many times. J is TRBJ2-2 and V is TRBV12-3 or TRBV12-4, with D perhaps being TRBD1 or TRBD2 (5 bases each). Trimming left V 1 base short and J 6 bases short, with 9 bases between. CDR3 length: 14 amino acids. The CDR3 DNA is TGTGCCAGCAGTTTAGAAAGGGGACCCGGGGAGCTGTTTTTT. It specifies CASSLERGPGELFF.

This clonotype was seen repeatedly, ten times or more. The J gene is TRBJ2-5, the V gene TRBV28, with unresolved D. There are 15 residues in the CDR3. Trimming cost V 3 bases and J 5 bases, with 16 bases left between them. Germline V gene data show CDR1 as MDHEN and CDR2 as SYDVKM. The CDR3 bases are TGTGCCAGCAGTTTCCCGACATATCCGGCCGAGACCCAGTACTTC. Residues: CASSFPTYPAETQYF.

At least ten counts were recorded for this clonotype. The chain recombines TRBV29-1 with TRBJ2-2, with D perhaps TRBD1 (6 bases). V was shortened by 6 bases and J by 0 bases, with 14 bases between the two germline ends. CDR1 is SQVTM, CDR2 ANQGSEA, per germline. The CDR3 extends over 15 amino acids. CDR3 nucleotides: TGCAGCGTCTTACCCGGGACATCGAACACCGGGGAGCTGTTTTTT. Amino acid sequence: CSVLPGTSNTGELFF.

This clonotype was counted many times. The genes are TRBV12-3 or TRBV12-4 and TRBJ2-7; D is unresolved. The CDR3 is 12 amino acids. V was cut by 5 bases and J by 6 bases, with 11 bases left in between. CDR3 sequence reads: CASSPGWAEQYF. The CDR3 DNA is TGTGCCAGCAGTCCCGGGTGGGCCGAGCAGTACTTC.

CDR3 residues: CASSESRVVDEQFF. CDR3 coding DNA: TGTGCCAGCAGTGAATCAAGGGTTGTAGATGAGCAGTTCTTC. The gene calls are TRBV25-1 and TRBJ2-1; D unresolved. This CDR3 has 14 residues. CDR1 and CDR2 from the germline V gene are MGHDK and SYGVNS. Trimming left V 1 base short and J 8 bases short, with 12 bases between.

In its sample, this clonotype was seen many times. The CDR3 loop reads CASSLIAHEQFF. In DNA form, the CDR3 reads TGTGCCAGCAGCTTAATAGCCCATGAGCAGTTCTTC. The chain carries TRBV7-2 and TRBJ2-1; D is ambiguous. The CDR3 covers 12 residues. Trimming removed 2 bases at V and 8 bases at J, with 7 bases between. Germline V gene sequence: CDR1 SGHTA, CDR2 FQGNSA.